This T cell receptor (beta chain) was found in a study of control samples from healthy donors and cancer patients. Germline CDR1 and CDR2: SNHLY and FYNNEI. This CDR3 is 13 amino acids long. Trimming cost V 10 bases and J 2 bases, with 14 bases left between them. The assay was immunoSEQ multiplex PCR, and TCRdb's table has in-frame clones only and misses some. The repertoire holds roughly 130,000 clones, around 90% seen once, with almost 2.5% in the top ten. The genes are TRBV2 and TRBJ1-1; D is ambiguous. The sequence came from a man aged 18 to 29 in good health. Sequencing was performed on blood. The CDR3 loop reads CATSEAVNTEAFF. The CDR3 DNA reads TGTGCCACCTCAGAGGCGGTAAACACTGAAGCTTTCTTT.